The 12 T cell receptor beta chains below come from one sample, sequenced in a study of cytomegalovirus exposure and HLA in healthy donors. PCR amplification relied on 60 Vbeta primers (plus 13 Jbeta primers). Measured with immunoSEQ multiplex PCR; TCRdb has only the in-frame clones, and not every one. The sample yields approximately 160,000 clones, over 75% seen once. Source material: PBMCs. The receptors were gathered from a woman aged 25 to 39 in good health and CMV-seronegative.

This clone was observed a single time. The chain employs TRBV7-9 and TRBJ1-2, with 8 bases that match TRBD1. Germline V CDR1 and CDR2: SEHNR, FQNEAQ (reference sequence). CDR3 size: 13 residues. V gave up 5 bases and J gave up 8 bases; unmatched junction bases: 7. The CDR3 DNA sequence: TGTGCCAGCAGCACCCCCGGACAGGGAGGCTACACCTTC. Its protein product is CASSTPGQGGYTF.

The chain is built from TRBV7-2 and TRBJ2-1; 10 bases map to TRBD2. Germline lookup yields CDR1 SGHTA and CDR2 FQGNSA. With V trimmed by 5 bases and J by 8 bases, 12 bases remained unmatched. This CDR3 is built from 16 residues. The CDR3 spells CASSLGASGSIHEQFF. The DNA of the CDR3 is TGTGCCAGCAGCCTGGGGGCTAGCGGGAGCATCCATGAGCAGTTCTTC.

The gene calls are TRBV2 and TRBJ1-5; D is uncertain. CDR1 SNHLY and CDR2 FYNNEI come from the germline V gene. This CDR3 has 13 amino acids. Trimming shortened V by 3 bases and J by 0 bases, and 3 bases separated the two germline ends. The CDR3 protein is CASSDYSNQPQHF. For the CDR3, the DNA is TGTGCCAGCAGTGATTATAGCAATCAGCCCCAGCATTTT.

The chain combines TRBV10-3 with TRBJ1-5, with D perhaps matching TRBD1 (5 bases). Germline assignment: CDR1 ENHRY and CDR2 SYGVKD. V lost 0 bases and J 5 bases, leaving 14 bases between the germline ends. The CDR3 runs 16 residues. The CDR3 reads CAISESKEGRDQPQHF. Written as DNA, the CDR3 is TGTGCCATCAGTGAGTCGAAGGAGGGGAGAGATCAGCCCCAGCATTTT.

The gene calls are TRBV10-2 and TRBJ2-7; 9 nucleotides line up with TRBD1. CDR1 and CDR2 (germline): WSHSY, SAAADI. The CDR3 is 14 amino acids. J was trimmed by 6 bases and V by 9 bases; bases with no gene match: 12. The DNA for the CDR3 is TGCGCCAGTCATAGGGACAGGGAGGTTGTCGAGCAGTACTTC. This sequence encodes CASHRDREVVEQYF.

With regard to this clone: The junction does not match germline at one end; this may be a read error. The rearrangement links TRBV4-2 to TRBJ1-2, with 11 positions matching TRBD1. The germline CDR1 and CDR2 sequences are LGHNA and YNFKEQ. The CDR3 spans 15 residues. DNA of the CDR3: TGTGCCAGCAGCCAAGGGGACAGGGGGGACTATGGCTACCCCTTC. Amino acids: CASSQGDRGDYGYPF.

This clone appeared a few times. The rearrangement joins TRBV6-5 to TRBJ1-3; a weak D match, TRBD1 (5 bases). This CDR3 is 15 amino acids long. Per germline, CDR1 MNHEY and CDR2 SVGAGI. The V end lost 10 bases, the J end lost 0 bases, and 16 bases lay between the germline ends. The CDR3 nucleotides are TGTGCCACCTGTGACAGCCTAAGCTCTGGAAACACCATATATTTT. Translated: CATCDSLSSGNTIYF.

This chain uses TRBV6-1 with TRBJ2-1, with D unclear. The CDR3 sequence is 15 residues long. Germline assignment: CDR1 MNHNS and CDR2 SASEGT. V lost 7 bases to trimming and J lost 6 bases, with 19 bases between them. CDR3 DNA sequence: TGTGCCAGCACGGTCTCCGCGCCCCGCCCCAATGAGCAGTTCTTC. Translating gives CASTVSAPRPNEQFF.

The J gene is TRBJ2-7, the V gene TRBV27, with 15 bases aligning to TRBD2. The germline CDR1 and CDR2 sequences are MNHEY and SMNVEV (reference sequence). The CDR3 extends over 15 amino acids. The V segment lost 5 bases and the J segment 6 bases; nucleotides outside the gene matches: 5. CDR3 in DNA: TGTGCCAGCAGTGCAGTGGGACTAGCGGGAGGCGAGCAGTACTTC. This gives the protein CASSAVGLAGGEQYF.

This clone has a count of ten or more. The chain couples TRBV28 to TRBJ1-4; D possibly corresponds to TRBD1 (5 bases). Germline assignment: CDR1 MDHEN and CDR2 SYDVKM. With 5 bases removed from V and 7 bases from J, the gap between germline ends came to 11 bases. The CDR3 runs to 13 residues. The CDR3 loop reads CASSPGTGEKLFF. The CDR3 DNA follows: TGTGCCAGCAGTCCTGGGACTGGTGAAAAACTGTTTTTT.

This chain connects TRBV5-1 to TRBJ1-2; perhaps TRBD1 as D (5 bases). The germline gives CDR1 SGHRS, CDR2 YFSETQ. The germline V and J ends were trimmed by 2 bases and 4 bases, with 9 bases remaining between them. The CDR3 contains 13 residues. CDR3: CASSLDSTYGYTF. CDR3 nucleotides: TGCGCCAGCAGCTTAGACAGCACCTATGGCTACACCTTC.

Concerning this clone: One end of the junction varies from germline; a read error may be responsible. The genes are TRBV6-5 and TRBJ1-1; TRBD1 matches 9 bases. This CDR3 has 14 residues. Germline values: CDR1 MNHEY, CDR2 SVGAGI. Here the CDR3 reads CASSYSPPTGGAIF. The CDR3, as DNA: TGTGCCAGCAGTTACTCTCCCCCGACAGGGGGGGCCATTTTT.